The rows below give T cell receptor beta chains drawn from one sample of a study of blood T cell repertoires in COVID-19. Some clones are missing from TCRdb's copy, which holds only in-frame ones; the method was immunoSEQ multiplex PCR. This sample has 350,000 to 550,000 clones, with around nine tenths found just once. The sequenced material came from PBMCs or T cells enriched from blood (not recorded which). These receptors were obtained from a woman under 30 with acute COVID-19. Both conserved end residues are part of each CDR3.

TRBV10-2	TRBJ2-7	CASSARGLDYEQYF
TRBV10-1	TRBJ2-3	CASSFGLAGGPDTQYF
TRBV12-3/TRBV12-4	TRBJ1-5	CASSSDSQPQHF
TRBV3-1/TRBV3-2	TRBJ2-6	CASSQDSGAGANVLTF
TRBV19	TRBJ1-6	CASSIDPNSYNSPLHF
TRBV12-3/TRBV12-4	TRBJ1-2	CATGGDTLYGYTF
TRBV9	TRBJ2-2	CASSAQGAMTGELFF
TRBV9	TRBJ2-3	CASTTGGITDTQYF
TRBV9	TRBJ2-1	CASSVDTNNEQFF
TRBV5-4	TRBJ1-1	CASSLEAGASEAFF
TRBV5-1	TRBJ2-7	CASSLGGTGVQLYYEQYF
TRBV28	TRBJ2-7	CASISGGSYEQYF
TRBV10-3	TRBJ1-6	CAISSFNFNNSPLHF
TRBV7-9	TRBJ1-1	CASSYDRGPGAFF
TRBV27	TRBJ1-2	CASSDNPRNYGYTF
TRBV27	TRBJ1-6	CASSVLWAGLTPLHF
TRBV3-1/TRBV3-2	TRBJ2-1	CASSQDHRIDNEQFF
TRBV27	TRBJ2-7	CASSVAGPVYEQYF
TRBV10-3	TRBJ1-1	CAISPLAGLTTEAFF
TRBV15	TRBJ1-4	CATSRTPRAANEKLFF
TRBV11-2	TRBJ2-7	CASSLVFYSGMRFEQYF
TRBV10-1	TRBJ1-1	CASSDGRGVGVFTEAFF
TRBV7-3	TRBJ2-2	CASSLVGRTSGGSPNTGELFF
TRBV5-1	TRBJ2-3	CASSLTPLPRKRLDTQYF
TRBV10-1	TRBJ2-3	CASRGQGTDTQYF
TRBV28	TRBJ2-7	CASSFSGTDSYEQYF
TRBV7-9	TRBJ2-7	CASSLVVEYEQYF
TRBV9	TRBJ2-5	CASSGWTGVGETQYF
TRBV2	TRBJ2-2	CASSAIYGTNTGELFF
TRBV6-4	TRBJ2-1	CASSDPGAHSDEQFF
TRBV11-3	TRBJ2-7	CASSSYRNEQYF
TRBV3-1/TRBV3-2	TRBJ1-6	CASNHDRSRNSPLHF
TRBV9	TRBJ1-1	CASSRGTGGETEAFF
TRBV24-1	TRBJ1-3	CATRGVSRGFSGNTIYF
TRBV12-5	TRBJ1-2	CASGLQDRGGGYTF
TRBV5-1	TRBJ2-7	CASSLLGALYEQYF
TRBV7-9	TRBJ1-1	CASSSILTGKNTEAFF
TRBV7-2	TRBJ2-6	CASSATGDPSSGANVLTF
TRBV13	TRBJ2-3	CASESQGGRSGRALDKTDTQYF
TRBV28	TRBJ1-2	CASSPDRGDGYTF
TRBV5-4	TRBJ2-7	CASTVGRGSYEQYF
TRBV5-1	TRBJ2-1	CASSLAGGNEQFF
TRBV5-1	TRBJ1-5	CASSLEDSSNQPQHF
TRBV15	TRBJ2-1	CATSSGRITYNEQFF
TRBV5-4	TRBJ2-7	CASSSQGGLYEQYF
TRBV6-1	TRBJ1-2	CASSETFDTYYGYTF
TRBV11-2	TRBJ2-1	CASSSGQGPYNEQFF
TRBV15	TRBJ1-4	CATSKGPGQGHEKLFF
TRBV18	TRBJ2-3	CASSKDRNTDTQYF
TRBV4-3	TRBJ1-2	CASSQDLGTNYGYTF
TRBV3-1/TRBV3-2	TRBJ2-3	CASSQVLTSGYTDTQYF
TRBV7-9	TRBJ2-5	CASSRPVVAGETQYF
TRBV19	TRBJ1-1	CASSQTGHITEAFF
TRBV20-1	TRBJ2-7	CRVGPYEQYF
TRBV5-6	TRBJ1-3	CASSTRQGGRSGNTIYF
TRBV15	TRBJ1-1	CATSRAIRGSNAFF
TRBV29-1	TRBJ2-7	CSVDQGSTYEQYF
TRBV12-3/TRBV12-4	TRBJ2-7	CASLRDRSHEQYF
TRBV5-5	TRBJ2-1	CASSNRDRGFYEQFF
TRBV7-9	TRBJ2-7	CASSLQETYEQYF